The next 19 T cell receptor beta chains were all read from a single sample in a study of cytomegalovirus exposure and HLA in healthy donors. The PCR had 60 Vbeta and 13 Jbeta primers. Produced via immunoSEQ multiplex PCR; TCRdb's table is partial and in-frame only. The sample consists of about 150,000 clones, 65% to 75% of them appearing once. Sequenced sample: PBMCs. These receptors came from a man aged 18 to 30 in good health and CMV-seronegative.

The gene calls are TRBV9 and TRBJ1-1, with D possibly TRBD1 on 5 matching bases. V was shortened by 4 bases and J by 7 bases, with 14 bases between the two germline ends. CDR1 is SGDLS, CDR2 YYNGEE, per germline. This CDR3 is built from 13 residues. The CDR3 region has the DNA TGTGCCAGCAGCCCCCCGGCAGGGATTGAAGCTTTCTTT. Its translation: CASSPPAGIEAFF. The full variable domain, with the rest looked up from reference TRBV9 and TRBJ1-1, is DSGVTQTPKHLITATGQRVTLRCSPRSGDLSVYWYQQSLDQGLQFLIQYYNGEERAKGNILERFSAQQFPDLHSELNLSSLELGDSALYFCASSPPAGIEAFFGQGTRLTVV.

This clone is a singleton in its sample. CDR3 protein: CASSLTTAKMNTEAFF. CDR3 nucleotides: TGTGCCAGCAGCTTAACCACAGCCAAAATGAACACTGAAGCTTTCTTT. V and J are TRBV7-2 and TRBJ1-1; no definite D call. Germline V lookup: CDR1 SGHTA, CDR2 FQGNSA. This CDR3 has 16 residues. V lost 2 bases to trimming and J lost 0 bases, with 13 bases between them.

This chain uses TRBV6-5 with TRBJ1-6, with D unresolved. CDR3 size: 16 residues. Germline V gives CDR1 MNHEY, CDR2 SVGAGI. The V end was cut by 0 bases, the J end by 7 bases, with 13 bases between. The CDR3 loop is CASSYSMRPPNSPLHF. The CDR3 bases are TGTGCCAGCAGTTACTCGATGCGGCCGCCAAATTCACCCCTCCACTTT.

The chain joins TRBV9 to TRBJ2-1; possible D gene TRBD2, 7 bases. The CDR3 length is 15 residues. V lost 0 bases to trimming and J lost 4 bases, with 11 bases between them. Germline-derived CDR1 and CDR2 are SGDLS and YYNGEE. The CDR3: CASSVVGGPYNEQFF. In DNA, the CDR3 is TGTGCCAGCAGCGTAGTCGGGGGGCCTTACAATGAGCAGTTCTTC.

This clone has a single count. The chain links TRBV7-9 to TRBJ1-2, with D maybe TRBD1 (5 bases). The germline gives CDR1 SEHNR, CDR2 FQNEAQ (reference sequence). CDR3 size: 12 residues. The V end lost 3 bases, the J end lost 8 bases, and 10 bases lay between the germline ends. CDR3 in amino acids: CASSFRGGGYTF. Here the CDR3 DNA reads TGTGCCAGCAGCTTCCGGGGGGGAGGCTACACCTTC.

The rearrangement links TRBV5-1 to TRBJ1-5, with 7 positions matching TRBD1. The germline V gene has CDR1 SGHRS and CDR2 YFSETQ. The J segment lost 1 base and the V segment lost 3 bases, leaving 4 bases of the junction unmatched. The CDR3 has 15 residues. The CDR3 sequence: CASSSTTGSNQPQHF. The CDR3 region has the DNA TGCGCCAGCAGCTCTACGACAGGGAGCAATCAGCCCCAGCATTTT.

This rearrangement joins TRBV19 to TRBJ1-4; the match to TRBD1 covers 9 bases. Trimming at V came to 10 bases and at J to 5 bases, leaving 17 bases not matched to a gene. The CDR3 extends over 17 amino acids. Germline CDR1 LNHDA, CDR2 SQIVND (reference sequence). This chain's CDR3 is CATTPLHRTGVNEKLFF. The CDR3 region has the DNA TGTGCCACCACTCCCTTGCATCGGACAGGGGTGAATGAAAAACTGTTTTTT. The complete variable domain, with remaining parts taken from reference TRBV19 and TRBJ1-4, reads DGGITQSPKYLFRKEGQNVTLSCEQNLNHDAMYWYRQDPGQGLRLIYYSQIVNDFQKGDIAEGYSVSREKKESFPLTVTSAQKNPTAFYLCATTPLHRTGVNEKLFFGSGTQLSVL.

The CDR3 protein is CASSFRTAGEAFF. Written as DNA, the CDR3 is TGTGCCAGCAGCTTCCGGACAGCCGGTGAAGCTTTCTTT. The gene calls are TRBV7-2 and TRBJ1-1; a possible D gene is TRBD1 (6 bases). Germline-derived CDR1 and CDR2 are SGHTA and FQGNSA. The CDR3 runs 13 residues. The germline V and J ends were trimmed by 3 bases and 7 bases, with 12 bases remaining between them.

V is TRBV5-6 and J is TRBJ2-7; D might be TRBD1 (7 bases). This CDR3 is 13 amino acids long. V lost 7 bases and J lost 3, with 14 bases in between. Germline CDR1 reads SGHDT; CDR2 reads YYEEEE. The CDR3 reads CASQQGRNYEQYF. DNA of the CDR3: TGTGCCAGCCAACAGGGGAGGAACTACGAGCAGTACTTC.

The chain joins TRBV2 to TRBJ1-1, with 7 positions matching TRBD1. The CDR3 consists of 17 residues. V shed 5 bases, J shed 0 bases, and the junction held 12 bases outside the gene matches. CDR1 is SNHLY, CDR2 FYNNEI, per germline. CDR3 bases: TGTGCCAGCAGTCGACAGGGACCCCGCTCGATGAACACTGAAGCTTTCTTT. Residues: CASSRQGPRSMNTEAFF. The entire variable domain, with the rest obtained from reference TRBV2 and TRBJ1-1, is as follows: EPEVTQTPSHQVTQMGQEVILRCVPISNHLYFYWYRQILGQKVEFLVSFYNNEISEKSEIFDDQFSVERPDGSNFTLKIRSTKLEDSAMYFCASSRQGPRSMNTEAFFGQGTRLTVV.

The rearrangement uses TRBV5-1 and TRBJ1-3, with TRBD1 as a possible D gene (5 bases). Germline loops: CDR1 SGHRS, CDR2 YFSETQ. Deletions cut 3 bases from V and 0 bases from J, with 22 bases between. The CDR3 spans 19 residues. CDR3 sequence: CASSYIPGGGTTSGNTIYF. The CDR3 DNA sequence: TGCGCCAGCAGCTACATACCCGGGGGAGGAACCACCTCTGGAAACACCATATATTTT.

This CDR3 is CASSLDRETEAFF. The CDR3 DNA reads TGTGCCAGCAGCTTGGACAGGGAAACTGAAGCTTTCTTT. The V call is TRBV5-8, the J call TRBJ1-1; tentatively, D is TRBD1 (6 bases). CDR3 size: 13 residues. Germline CDR1 and CDR2: SGHTS and YDEGEE. V was cut by 0 bases and J by 5 bases, with 8 bases left in between.

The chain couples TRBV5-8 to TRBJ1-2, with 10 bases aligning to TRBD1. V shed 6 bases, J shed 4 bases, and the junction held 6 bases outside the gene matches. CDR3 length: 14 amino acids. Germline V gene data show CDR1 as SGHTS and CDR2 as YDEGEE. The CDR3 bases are TGTGCCAGCACCTGGGACAGGGGAGCCTATGGCTACACCTTC. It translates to CASTWDRGAYGYTF.

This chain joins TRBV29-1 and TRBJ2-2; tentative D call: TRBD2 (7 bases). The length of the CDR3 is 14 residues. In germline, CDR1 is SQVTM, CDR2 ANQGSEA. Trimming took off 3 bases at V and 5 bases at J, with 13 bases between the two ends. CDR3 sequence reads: CSVDGGRVTGELFF. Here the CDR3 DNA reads TGCAGCGTTGACGGGGGGCGGGTTACCGGGGAGCTGTTTTTT.

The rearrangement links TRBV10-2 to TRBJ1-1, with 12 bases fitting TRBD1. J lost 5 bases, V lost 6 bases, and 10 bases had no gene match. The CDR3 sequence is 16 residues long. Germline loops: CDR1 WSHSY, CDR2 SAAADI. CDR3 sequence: CASSLGTGGLGTEAFF. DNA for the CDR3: TGCGCCAGCAGCCTCGGGACAGGGGGCTTGGGTACTGAAGCTTTCTTT.

In DNA, the CDR3 is TGTGCCAGCAGCCAAGATTTAGGGGCAGGGGGCAGGGGGGGCTACACCTTC. Its protein is CASSQDLGAGGRGGYTF. The rearrangement links TRBV4-2 to TRBJ1-2; 8 nucleotides match TRBD1. The CDR3 is 17 residues long. The junction had 14 bases not matched to a gene; V was cut back by 0 bases and J by 8 bases. Germline CDR1 and CDR2: LGHNA and YNFKEQ.

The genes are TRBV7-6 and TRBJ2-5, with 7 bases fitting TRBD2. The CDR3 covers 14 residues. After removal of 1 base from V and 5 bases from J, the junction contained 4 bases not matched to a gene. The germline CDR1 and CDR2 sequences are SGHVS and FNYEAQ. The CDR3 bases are TGTGCCAGCAGCTTAGGCGGGGGAAGGGAGACCCAGTACTTC. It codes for CASSLGGGRETQYF. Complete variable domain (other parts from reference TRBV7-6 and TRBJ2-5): GAGVSQSPRYKVTKRGQDVALRCDPISGHVSLYWYRQALGQGPEFLTYFNYEAQQDKSGLPNDRFSAERPEGSISTLTIQRTEQRDSAMYRCASSLGGGRETQYFGPGTRLLVL.

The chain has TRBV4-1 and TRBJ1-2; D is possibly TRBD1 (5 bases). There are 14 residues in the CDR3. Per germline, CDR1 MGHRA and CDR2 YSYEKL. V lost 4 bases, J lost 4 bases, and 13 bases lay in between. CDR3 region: CASSPLGGGYGYTF. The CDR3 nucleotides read TGCGCCAGCAGCCCCCTCGGGGGTGGCTATGGCTACACCTTC.

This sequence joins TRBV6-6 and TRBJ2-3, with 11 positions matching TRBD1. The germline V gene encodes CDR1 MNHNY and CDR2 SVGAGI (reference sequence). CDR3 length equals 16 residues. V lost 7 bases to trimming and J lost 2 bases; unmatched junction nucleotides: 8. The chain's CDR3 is CASTPGQGGDTDTQYF. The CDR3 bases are TGTGCCAGCACCCCGGGACAGGGGGGAGACACAGATACGCAGTATTTT.